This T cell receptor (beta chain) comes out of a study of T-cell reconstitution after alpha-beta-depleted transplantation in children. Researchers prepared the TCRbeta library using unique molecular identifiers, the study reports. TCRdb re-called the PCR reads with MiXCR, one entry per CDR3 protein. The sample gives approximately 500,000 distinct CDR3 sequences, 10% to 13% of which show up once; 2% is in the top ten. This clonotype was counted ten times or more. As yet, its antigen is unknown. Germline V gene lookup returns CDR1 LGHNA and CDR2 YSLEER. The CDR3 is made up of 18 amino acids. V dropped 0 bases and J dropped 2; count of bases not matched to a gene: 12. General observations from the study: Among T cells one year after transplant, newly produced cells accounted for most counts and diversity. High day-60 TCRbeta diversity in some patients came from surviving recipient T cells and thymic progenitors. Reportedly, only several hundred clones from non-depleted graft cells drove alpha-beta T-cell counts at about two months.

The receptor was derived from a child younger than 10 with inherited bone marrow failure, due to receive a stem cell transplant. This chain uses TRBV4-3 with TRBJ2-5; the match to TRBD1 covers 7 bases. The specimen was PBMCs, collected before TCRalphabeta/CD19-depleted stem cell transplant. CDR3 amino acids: CASSQDFPGQDLQETQYF. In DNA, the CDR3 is TGCGCCAGCAGCCAAGATTTCCCCGGACAGGACTTGCAAGAGACCCAGTACTTC.